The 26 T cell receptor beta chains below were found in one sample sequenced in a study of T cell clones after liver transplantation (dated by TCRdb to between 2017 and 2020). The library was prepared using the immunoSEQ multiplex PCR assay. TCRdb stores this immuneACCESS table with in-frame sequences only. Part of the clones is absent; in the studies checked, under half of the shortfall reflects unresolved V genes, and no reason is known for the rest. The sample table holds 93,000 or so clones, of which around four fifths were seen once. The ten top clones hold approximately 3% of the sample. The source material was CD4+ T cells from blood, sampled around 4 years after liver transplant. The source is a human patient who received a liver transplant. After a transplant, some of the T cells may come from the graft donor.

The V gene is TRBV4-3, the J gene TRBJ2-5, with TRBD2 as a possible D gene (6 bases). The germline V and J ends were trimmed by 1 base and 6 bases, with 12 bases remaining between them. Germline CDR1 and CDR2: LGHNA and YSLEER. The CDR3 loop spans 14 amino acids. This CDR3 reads CASSQVSGRQTQYF. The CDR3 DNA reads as TGCGCCAGCAGCCAAGTTAGCGGCCGTCAGACCCAGTACTTC.

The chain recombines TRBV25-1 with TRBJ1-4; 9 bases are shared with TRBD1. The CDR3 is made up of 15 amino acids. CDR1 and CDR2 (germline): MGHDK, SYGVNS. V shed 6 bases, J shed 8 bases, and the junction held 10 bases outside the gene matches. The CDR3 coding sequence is TGTGCCAGCAGAGTACCGGGACAGGGAACCGAAAAACTGTTTTTT. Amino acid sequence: CASRVPGQGTEKLFF.

The CDR3 protein is CASSPPGHGGGTDTQYF. CDR3 sequence (DNA): TGTGCCAGCTCACCACCAGGCCACGGGGGAGGCACAGATACGCAGTATTTT. The chain carries TRBV18 and TRBJ2-3, with a weak D call TRBD2 (6 bases). CDR3 size: 17 residues. Trimming took off 0 bases at V and 1 base at J, with 14 bases between the two ends. Germline loops: CDR1 KGHSH, CDR2 LQKENI.

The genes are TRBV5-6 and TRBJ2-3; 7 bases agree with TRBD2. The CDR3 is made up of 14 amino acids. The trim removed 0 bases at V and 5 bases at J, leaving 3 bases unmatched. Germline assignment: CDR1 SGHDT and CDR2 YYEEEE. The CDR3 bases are TGTGCCAGCAGCTTGGGGACGGGAGGAGATACGCAGTATTTT. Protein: CASSLGTGGDTQYF.

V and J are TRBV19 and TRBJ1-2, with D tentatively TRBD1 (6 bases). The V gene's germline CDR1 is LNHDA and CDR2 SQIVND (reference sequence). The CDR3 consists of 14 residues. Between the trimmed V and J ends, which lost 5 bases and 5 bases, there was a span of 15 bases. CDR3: CASSARRQDYGYTF. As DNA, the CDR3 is TGTGCCAGTAGTGCCCGGAGACAGGATTATGGCTACACCTTC. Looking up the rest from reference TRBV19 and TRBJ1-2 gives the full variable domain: DGGITQSPKYLFRKEGQNVTLSCEQNLNHDAMYWYRQDPGQGLRLIYYSQIVNDFQKGDIAEGYSVSREKKESFPLTVTSAQKNPTAFYLCASSARRQDYGYTFGSGTRLTVV.

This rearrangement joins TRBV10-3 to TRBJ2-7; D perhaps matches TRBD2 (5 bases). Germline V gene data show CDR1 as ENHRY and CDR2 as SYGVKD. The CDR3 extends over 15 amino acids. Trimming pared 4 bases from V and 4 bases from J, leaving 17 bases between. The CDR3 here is CAISATAEGLYEQYF. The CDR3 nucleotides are TGTGCCATCAGTGCCACGGCAGAAGGACTTTACGAGCAGTACTTC.

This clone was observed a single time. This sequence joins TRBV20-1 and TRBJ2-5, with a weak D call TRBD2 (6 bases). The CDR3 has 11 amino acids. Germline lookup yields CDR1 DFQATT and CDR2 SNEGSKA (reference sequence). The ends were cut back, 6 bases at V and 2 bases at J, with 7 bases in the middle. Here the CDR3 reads CSATRQETQYF. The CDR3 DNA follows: TGCAGTGCGACTAGACAAGAGACCCAGTACTTC.

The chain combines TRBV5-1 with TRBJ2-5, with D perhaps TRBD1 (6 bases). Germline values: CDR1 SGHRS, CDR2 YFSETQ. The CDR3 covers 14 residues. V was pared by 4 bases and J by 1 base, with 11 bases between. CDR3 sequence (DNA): TGCGCCAGCAGCCCAGGACAGACCCAAGAGACCCAGTACTTC. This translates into CASSPGQTQETQYF.

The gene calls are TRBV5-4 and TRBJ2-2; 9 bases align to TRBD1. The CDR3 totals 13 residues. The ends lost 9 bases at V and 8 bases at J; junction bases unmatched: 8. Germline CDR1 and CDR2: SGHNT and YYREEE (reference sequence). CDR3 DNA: TGTGCCACCTCCGGGACAGGGCTGGGGGAGCTGTTTTTT. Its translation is CATSGTGLGELFF.

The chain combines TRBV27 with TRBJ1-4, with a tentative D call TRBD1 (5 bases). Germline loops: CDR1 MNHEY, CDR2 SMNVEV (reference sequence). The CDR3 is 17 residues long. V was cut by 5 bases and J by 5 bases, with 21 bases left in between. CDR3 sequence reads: CASSLSGGGSPNEKLFF. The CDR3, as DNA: TGTGCCAGCAGTCTTTCCGGGGGTGGATCCCCAAATGAAAAACTGTTTTTT.

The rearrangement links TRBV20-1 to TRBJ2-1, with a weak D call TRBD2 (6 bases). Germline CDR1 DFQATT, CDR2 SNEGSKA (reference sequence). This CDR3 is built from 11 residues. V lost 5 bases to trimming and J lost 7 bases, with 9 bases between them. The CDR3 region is CSAPRGNEQFF. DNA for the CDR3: TGCAGTGCTCCCCGGGGGAATGAGCAGTTCTTC.

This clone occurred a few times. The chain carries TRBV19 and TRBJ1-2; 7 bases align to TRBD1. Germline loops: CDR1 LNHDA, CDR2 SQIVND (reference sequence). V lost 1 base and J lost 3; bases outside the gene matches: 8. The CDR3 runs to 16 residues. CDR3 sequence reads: CASSIAVEGAYYGYTF. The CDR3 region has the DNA TGTGCCAGTAGTATAGCGGTGGAGGGGGCGTACTATGGCTACACCTTC. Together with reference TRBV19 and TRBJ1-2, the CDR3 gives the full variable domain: DGGITQSPKYLFRKEGQNVTLSCEQNLNHDAMYWYRQDPGQGLRLIYYSQIVNDFQKGDIAEGYSVSREKKESFPLTVTSAQKNPTAFYLCASSIAVEGAYYGYTFGSGTRLTVV.

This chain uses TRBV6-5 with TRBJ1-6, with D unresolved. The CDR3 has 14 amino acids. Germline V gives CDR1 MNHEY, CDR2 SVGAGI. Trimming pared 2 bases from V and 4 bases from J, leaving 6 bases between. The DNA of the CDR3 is TGTGCCAGCAGTTACAAGGAATATAATTCACCCCTCCACTTT. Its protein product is CASSYKEYNSPLHF.

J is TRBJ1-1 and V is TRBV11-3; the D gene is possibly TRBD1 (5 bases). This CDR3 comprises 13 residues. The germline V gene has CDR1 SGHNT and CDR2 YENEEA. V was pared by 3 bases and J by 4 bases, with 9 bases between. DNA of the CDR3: TGTGCCAGCAGCTTTCCAGGGAGCACTGAAGCTTTCTTT. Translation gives CASSFPGSTEAFF.

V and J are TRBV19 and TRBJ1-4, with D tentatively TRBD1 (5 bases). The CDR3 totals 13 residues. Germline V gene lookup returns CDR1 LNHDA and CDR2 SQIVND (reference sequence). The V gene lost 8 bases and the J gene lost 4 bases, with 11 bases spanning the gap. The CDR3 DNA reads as TGTGCCAGTCACGACAGTTTTAATGAAAAACTGTTTTTT. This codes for CASHDSFNEKLFF. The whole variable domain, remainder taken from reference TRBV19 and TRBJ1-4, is DGGITQSPKYLFRKEGQNVTLSCEQNLNHDAMYWYRQDPGQGLRLIYYSQIVNDFQKGDIAEGYSVSREKKESFPLTVTSAQKNPTAFYLCASHDSFNEKLFFGSGTQLSVL.

CDR3 in amino acids: CASSLGATGSTDTQYF. The CDR3 region has the DNA TGTGCCAGCAGCTTAGGAGCCACGGGGAGCACAGATACGCAGTATTTT. The chain uses TRBV11-2 and TRBJ2-3, with D tentatively TRBD2 (5 bases). The CDR3 has 16 amino acids. Trimming cost V 1 base and J 0 bases, with 11 bases left between them. Germline V gene sequence: CDR1 SGHAT, CDR2 FQNNGV.

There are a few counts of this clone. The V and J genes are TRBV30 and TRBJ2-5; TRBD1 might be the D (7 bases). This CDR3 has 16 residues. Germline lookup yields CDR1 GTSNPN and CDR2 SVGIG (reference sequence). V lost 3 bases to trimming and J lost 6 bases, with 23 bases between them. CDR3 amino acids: CAWSGTLGGGRKTQYF. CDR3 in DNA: TGTGCCTGGAGCGGTACCCTCGGAGGGGGCAGGAAGACCCAGTACTTC.

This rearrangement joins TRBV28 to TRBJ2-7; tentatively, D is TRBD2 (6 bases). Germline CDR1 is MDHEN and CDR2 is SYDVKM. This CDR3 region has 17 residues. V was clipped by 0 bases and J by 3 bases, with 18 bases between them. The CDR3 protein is CASSLWGGTDVNYEQYF. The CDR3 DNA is TGTGCCAGCAGTTTATGGGGCGGGACCGATGTGAACTACGAGCAGTACTTC.

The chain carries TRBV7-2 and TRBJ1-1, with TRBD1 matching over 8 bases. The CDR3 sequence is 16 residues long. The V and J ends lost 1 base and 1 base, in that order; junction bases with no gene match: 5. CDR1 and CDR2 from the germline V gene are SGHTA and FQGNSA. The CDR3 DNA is TGTGCCAGCAGCTTAGAGGCGCAGGGGGCGAACACTGAAGCTTTCTTT. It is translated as CASSLEAQGANTEAFF. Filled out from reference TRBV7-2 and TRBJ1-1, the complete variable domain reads GAGVSQSPSNKVTEKGKDVELRCDPISGHTALYWYRQSLGQGLEFLIYFQGNSAPDKSGLPSDRFSAERTGGSVSTLTIQRTQQEDSAVYLCASSLEAQGANTEAFFGQGTRLTVV.

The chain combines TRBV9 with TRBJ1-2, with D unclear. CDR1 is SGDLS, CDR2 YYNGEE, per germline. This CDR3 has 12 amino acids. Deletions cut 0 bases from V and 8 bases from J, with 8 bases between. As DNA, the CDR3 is TGTGCCAGCAGCGTAGGGGGAGGCGGCTACACCTTC. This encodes CASSVGGGGYTF. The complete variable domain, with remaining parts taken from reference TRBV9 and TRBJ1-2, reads DSGVTQTPKHLITATGQRVTLRCSPRSGDLSVYWYQQSLDQGLQFLIQYYNGEERAKGNILERFSAQQFPDLHSELNLSSLELGDSALYFCASSVGGGGYTFGSGTRLTVV.

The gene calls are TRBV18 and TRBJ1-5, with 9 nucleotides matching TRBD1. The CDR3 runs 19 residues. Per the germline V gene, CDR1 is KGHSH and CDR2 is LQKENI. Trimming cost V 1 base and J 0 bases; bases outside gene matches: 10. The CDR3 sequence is CASSPRRTGEKYSNQPQHF. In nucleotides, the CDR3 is TGTGCCAGCTCACCACGTAGGACAGGGGAGAAGTATAGCAATCAGCCCCAGCATTTT.

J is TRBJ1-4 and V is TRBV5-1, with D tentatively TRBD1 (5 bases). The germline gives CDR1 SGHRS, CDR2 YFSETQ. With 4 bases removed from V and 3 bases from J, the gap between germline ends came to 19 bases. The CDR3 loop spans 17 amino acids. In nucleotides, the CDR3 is TGCGCCAGCAGCGAAACGAATATAGGGGTCCCTAATGAAAAACTGTTTTTT. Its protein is CASSETNIGVPNEKLFF.

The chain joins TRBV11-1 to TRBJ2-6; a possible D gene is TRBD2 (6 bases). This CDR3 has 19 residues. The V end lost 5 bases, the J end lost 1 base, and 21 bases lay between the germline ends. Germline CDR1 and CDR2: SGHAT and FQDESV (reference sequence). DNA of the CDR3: TGTGCCAGCAGCCCTCGAAGGGGAGGTAAAGAGTCTGGGGCCAACGTCCTGACTTTC. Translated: CASSPRRGGKESGANVLTF.

The CDR3 is CASSQVSRFGETQYF. CDR3 nucleotide sequence: TGTGCCAGCAGCCAAGTCTCCAGGTTCGGAGAGACCCAGTACTTC. The J gene is TRBJ2-5, the V gene TRBV14; D is unresolved. V was pared by 1 base and J by 4 bases, with 13 bases between. The CDR3 sequence is 15 residues long. Germline-derived CDR1 and CDR2 are SGHDN and FVKESK.

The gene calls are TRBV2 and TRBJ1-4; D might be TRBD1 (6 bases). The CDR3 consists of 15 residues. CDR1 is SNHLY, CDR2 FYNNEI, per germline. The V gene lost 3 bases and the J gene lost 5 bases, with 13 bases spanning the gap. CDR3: CASSDSHRANEKLFF. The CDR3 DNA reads TGTGCCAGCAGTGATTCCCACAGGGCAAATGAAAAACTGTTTTTT.

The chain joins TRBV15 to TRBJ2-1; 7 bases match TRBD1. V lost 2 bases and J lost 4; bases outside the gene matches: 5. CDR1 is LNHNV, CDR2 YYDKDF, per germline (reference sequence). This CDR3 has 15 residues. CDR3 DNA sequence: TGTGCCACCAGCAGACCGGGACAGCAATACAATGAGCAGTTCTTC. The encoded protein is CATSRPGQQYNEQFF.